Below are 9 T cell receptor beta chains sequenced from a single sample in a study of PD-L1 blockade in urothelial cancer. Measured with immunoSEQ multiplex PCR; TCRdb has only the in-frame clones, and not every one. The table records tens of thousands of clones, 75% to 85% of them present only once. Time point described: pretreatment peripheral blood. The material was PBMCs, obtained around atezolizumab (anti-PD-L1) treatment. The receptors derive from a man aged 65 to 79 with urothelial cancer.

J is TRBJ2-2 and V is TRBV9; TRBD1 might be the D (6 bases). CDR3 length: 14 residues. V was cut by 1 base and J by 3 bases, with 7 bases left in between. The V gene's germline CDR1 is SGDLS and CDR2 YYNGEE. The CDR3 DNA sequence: TGTGCCAGCAGCGTACAGGGGTACACCGGGGAGCTGTTTTTT. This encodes CASSVQGYTGELFF.

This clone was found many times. For the CDR3, the DNA is TGTGCCAGCACCACAGGCTCCCTGGGGGGAAACACCATATATTTT. Its translation: CASTTGSLGGNTIYF. The chain joins TRBV5-5 to TRBJ1-3; D is possibly TRBD1 (5 bases). The CDR3 consists of 15 residues. The ends were cut back, 6 bases at V and 4 bases at J, with 17 bases in the middle. CDR1 and CDR2 from the germline V gene are SGHKS and YYEKEE (reference sequence).

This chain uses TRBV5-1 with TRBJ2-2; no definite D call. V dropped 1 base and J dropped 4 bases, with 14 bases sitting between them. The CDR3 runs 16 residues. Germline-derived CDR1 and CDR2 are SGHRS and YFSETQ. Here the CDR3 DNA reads TGCGCCAGCAGCTTGAGCCAGGAACCCCCCACCGGGGAGCTGTTTTTT. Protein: CASSLSQEPPTGELFF.

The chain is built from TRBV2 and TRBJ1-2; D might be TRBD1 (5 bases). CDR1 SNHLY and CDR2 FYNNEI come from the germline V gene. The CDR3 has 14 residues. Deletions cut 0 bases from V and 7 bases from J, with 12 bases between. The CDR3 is CASSEAKGWRGYTF. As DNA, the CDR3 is TGTGCCAGCAGTGAAGCGAAGGGGTGGCGTGGCTACACCTTC.

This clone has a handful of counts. The CDR3 sequence: CAWSVPDRGLVDTQYF. The CDR3 DNA follows: TGTGCCTGGAGTGTCCCGGACAGGGGGCTGGTTGATACGCAGTATTTT. The rearrangement uses TRBV30 and TRBJ2-3; 11 bases line up with TRBD1. V gave up 0 bases and J gave up 6 bases; unmatched junction bases: 8. The CDR3 contains 16 residues. Germline lookup yields CDR1 GTSNPN and CDR2 SVGIG (reference sequence).

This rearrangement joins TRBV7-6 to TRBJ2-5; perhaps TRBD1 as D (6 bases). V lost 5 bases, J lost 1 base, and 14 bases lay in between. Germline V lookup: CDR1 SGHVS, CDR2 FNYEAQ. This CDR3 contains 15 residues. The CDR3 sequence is CASSPQGTTQETQYF. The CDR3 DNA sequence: TGTGCCAGCAGCCCGCAGGGGACCACCCAAGAGACCCAGTACTTC.

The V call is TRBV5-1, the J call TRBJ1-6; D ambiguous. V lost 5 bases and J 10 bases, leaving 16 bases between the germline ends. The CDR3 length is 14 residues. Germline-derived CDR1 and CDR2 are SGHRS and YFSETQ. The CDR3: CASSPGLVESPLHF. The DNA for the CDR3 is TGCGCCAGCAGTCCCGGACTGGTGGAATCACCCCTCCACTTT.

As DNA, the CDR3 is TGTGCCAGCAGCGGAGGGACAGGGGTTCCCCTCGGAAAACTGTTTTTT. Translated, it gives CASSGGTGVPLGKLFF. This chain connects TRBV9 to TRBJ1-4; 10 bases are shared with TRBD1. CDR3 length: 16 residues. Germline CDR1 is SGDLS and CDR2 is YYNGEE. J gave up 10 bases and V 3 bases, and 12 bases lay outside the gene matches.

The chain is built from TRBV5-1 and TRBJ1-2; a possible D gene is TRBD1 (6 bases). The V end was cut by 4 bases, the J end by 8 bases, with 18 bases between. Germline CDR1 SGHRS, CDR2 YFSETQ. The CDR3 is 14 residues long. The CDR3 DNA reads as TGCGCCAGCAGCATCGGGGACACTCAGGGAGGCTACACCTTC. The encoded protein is CASSIGDTQGGYTF.